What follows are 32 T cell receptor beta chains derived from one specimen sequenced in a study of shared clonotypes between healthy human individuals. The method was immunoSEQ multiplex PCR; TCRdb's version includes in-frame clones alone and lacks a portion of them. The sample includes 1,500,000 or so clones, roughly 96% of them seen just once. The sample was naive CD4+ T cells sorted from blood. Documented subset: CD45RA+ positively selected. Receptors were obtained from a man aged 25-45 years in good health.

This CDR3 reads CASSDPLAGYYNEQFF. In DNA, the CDR3 is TGTGCCAGCTCAGACCCCCTAGCGGGATACTACAATGAGCAGTTCTTC. The rearrangement uses TRBV18 and TRBJ2-1, with 9 nucleotides matching TRBD2. Germline V gives CDR1 KGHSH, CDR2 LQKENI. The CDR3 extends over 16 amino acids. J lost 3 bases, V lost 5 bases, and 8 bases had no gene match. The whole variable domain, remainder taken from reference TRBV18 and TRBJ2-1, is NAGVMQNPRHLVRRRGQEARLRCSPMKGHSHVYWYRQLPEEGLKFMVYLQKENIIDESGMPKERFSAEFPKEGPSILRIQQVVRGDSAAYFCASSDPLAGYYNEQFFGPGTRLTVL.

CDR3 residues: CASSQGTGELFF. The CDR3 nucleotides read TGTGCCAGCAGTCAAGGAACCGGGGAGCTGTTTTTT. The V and J genes are TRBV2 and TRBJ2-2; D is undetermined. Trimming cost V 5 bases and J 5 bases, with 6 bases left between them. There are 12 residues in the CDR3. The germline V gene encodes CDR1 SNHLY and CDR2 FYNNEI.

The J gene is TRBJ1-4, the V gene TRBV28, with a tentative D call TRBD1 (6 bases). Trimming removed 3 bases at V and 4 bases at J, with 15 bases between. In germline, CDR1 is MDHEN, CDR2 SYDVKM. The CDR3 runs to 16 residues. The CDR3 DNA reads TGTGCCAGCAGTTTCTTTAGGGGGGGTTTTAATGAAAAACTGTTTTTT. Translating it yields CASSFFRGGFNEKLFF.

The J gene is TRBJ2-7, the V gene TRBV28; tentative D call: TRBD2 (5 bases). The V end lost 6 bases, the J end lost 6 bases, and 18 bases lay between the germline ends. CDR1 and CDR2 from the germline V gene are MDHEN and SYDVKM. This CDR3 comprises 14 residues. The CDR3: CASSRTAASSEQYF. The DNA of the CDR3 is TGTGCCAGCAGCCGAACAGCGGCTAGCAGCGAGCAGTACTTC.

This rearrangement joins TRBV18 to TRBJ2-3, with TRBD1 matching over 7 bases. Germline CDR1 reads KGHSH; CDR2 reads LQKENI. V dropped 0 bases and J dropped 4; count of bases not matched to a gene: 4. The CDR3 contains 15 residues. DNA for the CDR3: TGTGCCAGCTCACCACCCACAGGGGTTCCAGATACGCAGTATTTT. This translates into CASSPPTGVPDTQYF. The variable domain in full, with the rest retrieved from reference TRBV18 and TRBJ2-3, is NAGVMQNPRHLVRRRGQEARLRCSPMKGHSHVYWYRQLPEEGLKFMVYLQKENIIDESGMPKERFSAEFPKEGPSILRIQQVVRGDSAAYFCASSPPTGVPDTQYFGPGTRLTVL.

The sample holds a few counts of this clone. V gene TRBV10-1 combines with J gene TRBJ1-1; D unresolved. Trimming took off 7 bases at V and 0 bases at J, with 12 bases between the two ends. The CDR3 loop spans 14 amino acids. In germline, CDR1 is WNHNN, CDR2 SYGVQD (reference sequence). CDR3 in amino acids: CASNQGGLNTEAFF. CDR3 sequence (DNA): TGCGCCAGCAATCAAGGAGGCTTGAACACTGAAGCTTTCTTT.

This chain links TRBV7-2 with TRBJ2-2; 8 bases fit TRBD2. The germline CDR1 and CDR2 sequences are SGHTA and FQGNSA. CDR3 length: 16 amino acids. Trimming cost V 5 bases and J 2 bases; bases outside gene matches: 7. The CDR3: CASSPFGGGNTGELFF. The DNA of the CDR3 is TGTGCCAGCAGCCCCTTCGGGGGGGGTAACACCGGGGAGCTGTTTTTT.

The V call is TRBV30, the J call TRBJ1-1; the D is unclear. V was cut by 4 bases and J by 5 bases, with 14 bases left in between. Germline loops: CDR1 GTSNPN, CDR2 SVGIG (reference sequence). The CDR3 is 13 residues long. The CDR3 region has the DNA TGTGCCTGGAAGGACTCTGGAGCGACTGAAGCTTTCTTT. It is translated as CAWKDSGATEAFF.

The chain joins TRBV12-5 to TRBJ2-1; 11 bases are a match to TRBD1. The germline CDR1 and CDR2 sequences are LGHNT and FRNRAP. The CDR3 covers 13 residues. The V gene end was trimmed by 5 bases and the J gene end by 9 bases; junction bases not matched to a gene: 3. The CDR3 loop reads CASGGGTGGEQFF. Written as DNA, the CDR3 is TGTGCTAGTGGTGGAGGGACAGGGGGTGAGCAGTTCTTC.

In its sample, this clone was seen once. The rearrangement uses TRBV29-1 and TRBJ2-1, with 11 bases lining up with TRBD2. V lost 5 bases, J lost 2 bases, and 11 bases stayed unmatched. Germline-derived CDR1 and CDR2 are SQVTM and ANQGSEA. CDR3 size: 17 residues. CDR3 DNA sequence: TGCAGCGTTCTACGTATTAGCGGGAGGGGGGCCTACAATGAGCAGTTCTTC. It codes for CSVLRISGRGAYNEQFF.

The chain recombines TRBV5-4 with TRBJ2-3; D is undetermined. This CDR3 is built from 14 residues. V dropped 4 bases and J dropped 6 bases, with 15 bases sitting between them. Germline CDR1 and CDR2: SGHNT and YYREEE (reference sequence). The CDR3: CASSGPSDGDTQYF. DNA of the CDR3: TGTGCCAGCAGCGGTCCCAGCGATGGGGATACGCAGTATTTT.

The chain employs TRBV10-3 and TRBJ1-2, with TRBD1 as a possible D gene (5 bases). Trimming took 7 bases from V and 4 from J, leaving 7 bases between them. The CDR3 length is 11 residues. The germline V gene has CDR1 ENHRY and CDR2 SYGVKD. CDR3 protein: CAITGSYGYTF. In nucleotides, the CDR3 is TGTGCCATCACAGGGTCCTATGGCTACACCTTC.

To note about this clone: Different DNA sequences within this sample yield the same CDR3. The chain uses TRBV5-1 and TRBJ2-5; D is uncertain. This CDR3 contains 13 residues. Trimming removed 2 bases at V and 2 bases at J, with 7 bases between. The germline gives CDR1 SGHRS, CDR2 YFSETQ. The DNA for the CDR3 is TGCGCCAGCAGCTTTTCGGCACAAGAGACCCAGTACTTC. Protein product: CASSFSAQETQYF. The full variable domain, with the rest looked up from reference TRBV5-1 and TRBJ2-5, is KAGVTQTPRYLIKTRGQQVTLSCSPISGHRSVSWYQQTPGQGLQFLFEYFSETQRNKGNFPGRFSGRQFSNSRSEMNVSTLELGDSALYLCASSFSAQETQYFGPGTRLLVL.

The CDR3 coding sequence is TGTGCCAGCAGCAGGTCGGACTCGGCCGAGCAGTACTTC. Its protein is CASSRSDSAEQYF. The chain employs TRBV5-4 and TRBJ2-7, with D possibly being TRBD2 (5 bases). CDR3 length equals 13 residues. Deletions cut 4 bases from V and 6 bases from J, with 14 bases between. The germline CDR1 and CDR2 sequences are SGHNT and YYREEE (reference sequence).

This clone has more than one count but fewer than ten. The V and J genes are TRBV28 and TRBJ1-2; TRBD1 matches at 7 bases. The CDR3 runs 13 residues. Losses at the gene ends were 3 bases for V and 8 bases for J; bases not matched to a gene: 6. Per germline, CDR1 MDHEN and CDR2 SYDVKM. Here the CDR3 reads CASSLVAGGGYTF. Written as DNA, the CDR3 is TGTGCCAGCAGTTTGGTTGCAGGGGGAGGCTACACCTTC.

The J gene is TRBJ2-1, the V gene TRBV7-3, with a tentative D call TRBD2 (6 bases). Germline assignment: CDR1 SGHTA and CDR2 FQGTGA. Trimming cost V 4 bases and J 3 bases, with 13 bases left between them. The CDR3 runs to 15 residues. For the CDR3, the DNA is TGTGCCAGCAGCTCCCCGGGAGCCCTCTACAATGAGCAGTTCTTC. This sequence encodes CASSSPGALYNEQFF.

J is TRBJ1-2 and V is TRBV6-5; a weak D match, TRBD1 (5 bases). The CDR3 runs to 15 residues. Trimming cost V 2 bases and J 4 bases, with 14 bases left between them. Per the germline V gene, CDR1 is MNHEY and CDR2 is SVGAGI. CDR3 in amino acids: CASSYSPQGRYGYTF. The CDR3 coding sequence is TGTGCCAGCAGTTACAGTCCCCAGGGTCGCTATGGCTACACCTTC.

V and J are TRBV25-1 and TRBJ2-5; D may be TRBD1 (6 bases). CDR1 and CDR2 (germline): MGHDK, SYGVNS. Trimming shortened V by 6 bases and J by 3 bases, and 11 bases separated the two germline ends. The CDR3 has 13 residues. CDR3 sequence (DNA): TGTGCCAGCAGGGCAACAGGGAAAGAGACCCAGTACTTC. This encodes CASRATGKETQYF.

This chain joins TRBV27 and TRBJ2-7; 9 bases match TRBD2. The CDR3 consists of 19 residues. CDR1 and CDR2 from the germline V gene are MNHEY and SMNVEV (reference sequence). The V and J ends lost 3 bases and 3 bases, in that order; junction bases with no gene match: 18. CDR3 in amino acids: CASSLSRGGWTSAHYEQYF. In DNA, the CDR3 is TGTGCCAGCAGTTTGTCCCGTGGGGGATGGACTAGCGCACACTACGAGCAGTACTTC.

The DNA for the CDR3 is TGTGCCAGCAGTGAAATACCCATGGTAGCGGGAGGGCCTCCTGGGGCCAACGTCCTGACTTTC. It codes for CASSEIPMVAGGPPGANVLTF. J is TRBJ2-6 and V is TRBV6-1, with TRBD2 matching 11 bases. J lost 2 bases, V lost 2 bases, and 14 bases had no gene match. The CDR3 has 21 residues. Germline values: CDR1 MNHNS, CDR2 SASEGT.

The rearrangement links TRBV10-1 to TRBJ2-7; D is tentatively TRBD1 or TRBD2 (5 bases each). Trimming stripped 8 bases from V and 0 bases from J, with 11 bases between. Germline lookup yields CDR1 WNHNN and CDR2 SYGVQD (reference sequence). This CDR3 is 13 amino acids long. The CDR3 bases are TGCGCCAGCGGAGCAGGGAGCTCCTACGAGCAGTACTTC. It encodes CASGAGSSYEQYF.

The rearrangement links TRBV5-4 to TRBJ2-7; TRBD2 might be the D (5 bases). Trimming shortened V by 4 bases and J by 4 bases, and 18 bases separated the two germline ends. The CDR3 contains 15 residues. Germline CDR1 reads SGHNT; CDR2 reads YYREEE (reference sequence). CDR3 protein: CASSPGVSSPYEQYF. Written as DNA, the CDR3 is TGTGCCAGCAGCCCCGGGGTGTCATCTCCGTACGAGCAGTACTTC.

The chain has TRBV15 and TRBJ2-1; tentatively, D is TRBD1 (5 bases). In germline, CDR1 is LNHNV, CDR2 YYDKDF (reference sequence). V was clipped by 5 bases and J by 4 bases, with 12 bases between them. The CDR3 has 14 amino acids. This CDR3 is CATSRPRGYNEQFF. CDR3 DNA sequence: TGTGCCACCAGCCGACCTAGGGGTTACAATGAGCAGTTCTTC.

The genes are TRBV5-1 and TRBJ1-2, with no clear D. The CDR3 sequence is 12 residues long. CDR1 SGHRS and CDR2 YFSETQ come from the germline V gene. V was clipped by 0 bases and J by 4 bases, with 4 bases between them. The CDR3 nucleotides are TGCGCCAGCAGCTTGGCCTTCTATGGCTACACCTTC. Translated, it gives CASSLAFYGYTF.

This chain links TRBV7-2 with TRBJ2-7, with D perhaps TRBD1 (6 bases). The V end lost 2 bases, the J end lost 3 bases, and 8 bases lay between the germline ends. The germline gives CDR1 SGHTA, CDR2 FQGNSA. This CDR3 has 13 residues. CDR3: CASSLWDNYEQYF. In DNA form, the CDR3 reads TGTGCCAGCAGCTTATGGGACAACTACGAGCAGTACTTC.

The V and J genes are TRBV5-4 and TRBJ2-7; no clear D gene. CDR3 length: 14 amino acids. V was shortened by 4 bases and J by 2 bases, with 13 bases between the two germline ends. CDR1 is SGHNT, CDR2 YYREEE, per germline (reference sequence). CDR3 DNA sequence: TGTGCCAGCAGCCGCGACCAGCGAGCCTACGAGCAGTACTTC. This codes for CASSRDQRAYEQYF.

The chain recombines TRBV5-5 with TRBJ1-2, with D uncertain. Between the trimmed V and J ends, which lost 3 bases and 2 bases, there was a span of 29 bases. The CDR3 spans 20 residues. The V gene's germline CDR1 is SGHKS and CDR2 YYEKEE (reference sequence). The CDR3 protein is CASSWLVRSRALAVNYGYTF. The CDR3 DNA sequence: TGTGCCAGCAGCTGGCTGGTCAGGAGCCGGGCCCTCGCCGTCAACTATGGCTACACCTTC.

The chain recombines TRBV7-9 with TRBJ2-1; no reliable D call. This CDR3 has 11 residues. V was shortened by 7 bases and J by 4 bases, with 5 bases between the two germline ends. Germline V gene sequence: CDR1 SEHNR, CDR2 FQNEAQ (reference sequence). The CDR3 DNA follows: TGTGCCAGCACCGATTACAATGAGCAGTTCTTC. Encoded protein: CASTDYNEQFF. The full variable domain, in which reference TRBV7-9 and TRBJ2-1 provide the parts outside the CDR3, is DTGVSQNPRHKITKRGQNVTFRCDPISEHNRLYWYRQTLGQGPEFLTYFQNEAQLEKSRLLSDRFSAERPKGSFSTLEIQRTEQGDSAMYLCASTDYNEQFFGPGTRLTVL.

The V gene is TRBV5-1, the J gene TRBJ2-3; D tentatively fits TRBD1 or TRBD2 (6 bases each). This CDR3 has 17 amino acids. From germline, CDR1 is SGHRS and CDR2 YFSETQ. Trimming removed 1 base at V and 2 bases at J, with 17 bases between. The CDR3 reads CASSLREGGGLTDTQYF. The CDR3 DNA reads TGCGCCAGCAGCTTGAGGGAAGGAGGGGGGCTCACAGATACGCAGTATTTT. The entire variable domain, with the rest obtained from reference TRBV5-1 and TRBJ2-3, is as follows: KAGVTQTPRYLIKTRGQQVTLSCSPISGHRSVSWYQQTPGQGLQFLFEYFSETQRNKGNFPGRFSGRQFSNSRSEMNVSTLELGDSALYLCASSLREGGGLTDTQYFGPGTRLTVL.

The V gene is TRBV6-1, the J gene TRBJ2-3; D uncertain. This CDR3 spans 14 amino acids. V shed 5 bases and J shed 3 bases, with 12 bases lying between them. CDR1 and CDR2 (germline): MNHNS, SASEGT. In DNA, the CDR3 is TGTGCCAGCAGTTTTGGGATTCAAACAGATACGCAGTATTTT. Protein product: CASSFGIQTDTQYF.

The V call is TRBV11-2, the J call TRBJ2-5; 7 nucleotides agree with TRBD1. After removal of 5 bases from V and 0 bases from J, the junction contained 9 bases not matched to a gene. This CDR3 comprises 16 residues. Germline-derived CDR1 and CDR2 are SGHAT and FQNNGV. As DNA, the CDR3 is TGTGCCAGCAGCCAGGCCTCGACAGGGTACCAAGAGACCCAGTACTTC. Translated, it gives CASSQASTGYQETQYF.

Here the CDR3 DNA reads TGTGCCAGCTCACCATCAAGACTGGGCGACGAGCAGTACTTC. It codes for CASSPSRLGDEQYF. The chain uses TRBV18 and TRBJ2-7; D gene ambiguous. Trimming cost V 2 bases and J 5 bases, with 13 bases left between them. The V gene's germline CDR1 is KGHSH and CDR2 LQKENI. The CDR3 extends over 14 amino acids. Using reference TRBV18 and TRBJ2-7 for the parts outside the CDR3, the full variable domain is NAGVMQNPRHLVRRRGQEARLRCSPMKGHSHVYWYRQLPEEGLKFMVYLQKENIIDESGMPKERFSAEFPKEGPSILRIQQVVRGDSAAYFCASSPSRLGDEQYFGPGTRLTVT.